This T cell receptor (beta chain) originates from a study of blood T cells in healthy people across ages. The study, taken as a whole, reports: Strong correlation was found linking TCR beta diversity to naive T cell percentage. Unknown CMV status may confound age-related changes in expanded clones.

Concerning this clonotype itself: Antigen: not known.

The use of a sample-barcoded 5' primer and a J-beta primer mix characterized a second PCR of about 7 to 12 cycles. TCRdb itself ran the 5' RACE reads through MiXCR, one entry per CDR3 protein. The profile shows 800,000 to 1,000,000 distinct CDR3 sequences, under 50% of them singletons. This CDR3 region has 14 residues. With V trimmed by 7 bases and J by 5 bases, 7 bases remained unmatched. This sequence originates from a man aged 25-45 years in good health. This chain connects TRBV12-3 or TRBV12-4 to TRBJ1-1, with TRBD1 matching 10 bases. Sequencing was carried out using blood. CDR3: CASTRQGARTEAFF. The CDR3 DNA reads as TGTGCCAGCACCCGACAGGGGGCTAGGACTGAAGCTTTCTTT.